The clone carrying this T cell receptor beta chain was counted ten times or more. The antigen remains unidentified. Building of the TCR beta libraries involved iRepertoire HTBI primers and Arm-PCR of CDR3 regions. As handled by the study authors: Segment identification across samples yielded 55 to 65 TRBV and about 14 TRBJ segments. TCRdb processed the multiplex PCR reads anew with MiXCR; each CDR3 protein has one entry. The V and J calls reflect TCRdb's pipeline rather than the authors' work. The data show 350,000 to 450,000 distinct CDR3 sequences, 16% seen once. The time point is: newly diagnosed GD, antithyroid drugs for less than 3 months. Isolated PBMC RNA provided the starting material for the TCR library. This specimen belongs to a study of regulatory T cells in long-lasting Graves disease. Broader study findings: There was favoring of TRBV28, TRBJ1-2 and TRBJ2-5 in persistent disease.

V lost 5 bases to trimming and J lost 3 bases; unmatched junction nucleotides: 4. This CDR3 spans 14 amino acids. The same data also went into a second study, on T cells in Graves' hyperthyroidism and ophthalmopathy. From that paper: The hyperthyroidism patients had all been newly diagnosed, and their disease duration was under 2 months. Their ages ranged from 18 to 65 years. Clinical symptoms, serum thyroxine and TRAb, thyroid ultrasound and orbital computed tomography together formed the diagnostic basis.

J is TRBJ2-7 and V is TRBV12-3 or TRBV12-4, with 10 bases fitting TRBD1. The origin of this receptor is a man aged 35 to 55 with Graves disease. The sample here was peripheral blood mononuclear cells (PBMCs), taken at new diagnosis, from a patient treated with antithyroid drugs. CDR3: CASSRQGARYEQYF. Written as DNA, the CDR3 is TGTGCCAGCAGTCGACAGGGGGCGCGCTACGAGCAGTACTTC.